The rows below give T cell receptor beta chains drawn from one sample of a study of blood T cells in healthy people across ages. TCRdb fed the 5' RACE reads into MiXCR, producing one record per CDR3 protein. The sample holds roughly 830,000 distinct CDR3 sequences, about 62% seen once. Material for sequencing was blood. Receptors were obtained from a man aged 25-45 years in good health. Both conserved end residues are part of each CDR3. D genes are given only for firm matches. Size values are once, few and many counts, or a class for expanded clones, and some rows have none.

V gene	D gene	clone size	J gene	CDR3 DNA	CDR3 protein
TRBV20-1	-	-	TRBJ2-1	TGCAGCCTTGGGGACGGGACTCCCAGCAATGAGCAGTTCTTC	CSLGDGTPSNEQFF
TRBV20-1	-	-	TRBJ2-7	TGCAGTGCACAGGGAACCAGCTCCTACGAGCAGTACTTC	CSAQGTSSYEQYF
TRBV5-5	-	few	TRBJ1-6	TGTGCCAGCAGCTTCGAACCGCCGGGCTCCTATAATTCACCCCTCCACTTT	CASSFEPPGSYNSPLHF
TRBV11-1	TRBD2	-	TRBJ2-1	TGTGCCAGCAGCTCAGTGGGGCGCGGGGGGTCCTACAATGAGCAGTTCTTC	CASSSVGRGGSYNEQFF
TRBV6-5	-	-	TRBJ2-7	TGTGCCAGCAGTTACGCAGTCGCCAACTACGAGCAGTACTTC	CASSYAVANYEQYF
TRBV6-2/TRBV6-3	-	-	TRBJ2-1	TGTGCCAGCAAACCCAGAGGGGGGCCGGACAATGAGCAGTTCTTC	CASKPRGGPDNEQFF
TRBV7-9	TRBD1	-	TRBJ1-2	TGTGCCAGCAGCTTACCGAAACAGGGGAACTATGGCTACACCTTC	CASSLPKQGNYGYTF
TRBV11-2	TRBD2	-	TRBJ2-4	TGTGCCAGCAGCTTAACTACTAACCCGGGACTAGCGGGGGGGAGTGCCAAAAACATTCAGTACTTC	CASSLTTNPGLAGGSAKNIQYF
TRBV7-6	-	few	TRBJ1-2	TGTGCCAGCAGCTTAGGCACCTCAGGGGTCGGTGGCTACACCTTC	CASSLGTSGVGGYTF
TRBV7-2	-	few	TRBJ2-7	TGTGCCAGTACCTCCAGTGGGGTTTCCTACGAGCAGTACTTC	CASTSSGVSYEQYF
TRBV12-3/TRBV12-4	TRBD2	many	TRBJ2-3	TGTGCCAGCAGTTCTGGGCGGGGGGTGGACACGCAGTATTTT	CASSSGRGVDTQYF
TRBV7-9	-	few	TRBJ2-5	TGTGCCAGCAGCCCTCGGGACAACTCCGAGACCCAGTACTTC	CASSPRDNSETQYF
TRBV7-9	TRBD1	-	TRBJ2-3	TGTGCCAGCAGCTCCACGGACAGGGGGGCAGATACGCAGTATTTT	CASSSTDRGADTQYF
TRBV12-3/TRBV12-4	-	-	TRBJ2-7	TGTGCCAGCAGTTTCATCCAGGGAGGCTCCTACGAGCAGTACTTC	CASSFIQGGSYEQYF
TRBV12-3/TRBV12-4	TRBD1	-	TRBJ2-5	TGTGCCAGCAGTTTAGCGGGGACAGGGGTTTGGGAGCAGTACTTC	CASSLAGTGVWEQYF
TRBV5-5	-	-	TRBJ1-1	TGTGCCAGCAGCAATCATCAGACTGAAGCTTTCTTT	CASSNHQTEAFF
TRBV29-1	TRBD1	many	TRBJ1-2	TGCAGCGTAAGAAGGGACAGGGACGGCTACACCTTC	CSVRRDRDGYTF
TRBV9	TRBD2	-	TRBJ2-1	TGTGCCAGCAGCGTGGGGGGGACGTCCAATGAGCAGTTCTTC	CASSVGGTSNEQFF
TRBV10-3	-	few	TRBJ2-5	TGTGCCATCAGTGACCTGGACAAGTACCAAGAGACCCAGTACTTC	CAISDLDKYQETQYF
TRBV10-3	-	-	TRBJ1-1	TGTGCCATCAGTGAACTCAACACTGAAGCTTTCTTT	CAISELNTEAFF
TRBV5-1	-	-	TRBJ2-1	TGCGCCAGCAGCGGAAGGTCCCAATGGCAGTTCTTC	CASSGRSQWQFF
TRBV15	-	-	TRBJ2-1	TGTGCCACCAGCACCCGACCGTACTCCTACAATGAGCAGTTCTTC	CATSTRPYSYNEQFF
TRBV4-3	-	many	TRBJ2-7	TGCGCCAGCAGCCAAGTAGGGGAAGGGTACGAGCAGTACTTC	CASSQVGEGYEQYF
TRBV4-3	-	-	TRBJ2-1	TGCGCCAGCAGCCAAATTAACCGATACAATGAGCAGTTCTTC	CASSQINRYNEQFF
TRBV10-3	TRBD1	-	TRBJ1-2	TGTGCCATCAGTGATGCCGGGACAGTAACTAACTATGGCTACACCTTC	CAISDAGTVTNYGYTF
TRBV25-1	TRBD1	once	TRBJ2-4	TGTGCCAGCAGCGATAGGGGGGACAGGGTGTACTTC	CASSDRGDRVYF
TRBV20-1	TRBD2	-	TRBJ2-5	TGCAGTGCTAGTAGGACTAGCGGGGGAGAGACCCAGTACTTC	CSASRTSGGETQYF
TRBV29-1	-	-	TRBJ2-2	TGCAGCGTTGATTACACCGGGGAGCTGTTTTTT	CSVDYTGELFF
TRBV28	-	few	TRBJ2-4	TGTGCCAGCAGTTCGTGGCCCGATCTAGCCAAAAACATTCAGTACTTC	CASSSWPDLAKNIQYF
TRBV9	TRBD1	once	TRBJ2-1	TGTGCCAGCAGCGGGGACAGCCCTGGTGAGCAGTTCTTC	CASSGDSPGEQFF
TRBV20-1	TRBD2	once	TRBJ2-7	TGCAGTGCTACCGAGCGGGGGTTCCACTACGAGCAGTACTTC	CSATERGFHYEQYF
TRBV20-1	-	many	TRBJ2-3	TGCAGTGCTAGAGAGTTCCTGGGGGGGCGGTCGGATACGCAGTATTTT	CSAREFLGGRSDTQYF
TRBV6-1	-	-	TRBJ2-3	TGTGCCAGCAGTGAGAGGGGGAGGGCAGATACGCAGTATTTT	CASSERGRADTQYF
TRBV7-9	TRBD2	few	TRBJ2-3	TGTGCCAGCAGCTTATCGAGCCTAGCGGGGCCTCATCTGAGCTCAGATACGCAGTATTTT	CASSLSSLAGPHLSSDTQYF
TRBV10-3	-	-	TRBJ2-7	TGTGCCATCAGTGAGTCGCCCGGAGGGGAGCAGTACTTC	CAISESPGGEQYF
TRBV7-2	-	-	TRBJ2-5	TGTGCCAGCAGCTTAGACAGGTTTATGGAGACCCAGTACTTC	CASSLDRFMETQYF
TRBV12-3/TRBV12-4	-	once	TRBJ2-2	TGTGCCAGCATCCCCTTAGGGCCAATAAACATCGGGGAGCTGTTTTTT	CASIPLGPINIGELFF
TRBV15	TRBD2	few	TRBJ2-1	TGTGCCACCAGCAGAGATGAGGCGGGGGGGATCTACAATGAGCAGTTCTTC	CATSRDEAGGIYNEQFF
TRBV6-1	-	-	TRBJ2-5	TGTGCCAGCGGCTGGGGCTACCAAGAGACCCAGTACTTC	CASGWGYQETQYF
TRBV7-3	-	-	TRBJ2-7	TGTGCCAGCAGCTTAAACGGGGCGGAGCAGTACTTC	CASSLNGAEQYF
TRBV21-1	-	few	TRBJ2-7	TGTGCCAGCAGCGCCCAGGGGTCCTACGAGCAGTACTTC	CASSAQGSYEQYF
TRBV20-1	TRBD1	-	TRBJ2-6	TGCAGTGCTACTCTCCGACAGGGGAAATTAGGCTCTGGGGCCAACGTCCTGACTTTC	CSATLRQGKLGSGANVLTF
TRBV2	-	-	TRBJ2-7	TGTGCCACCTTGAGGACTCGGGGAGGTTACGAGCAGTACTTC	CATLRTRGGYEQYF
TRBV20-1	-	-	TRBJ1-4	TGCAGTGCTAGCAGGGAGGAAGAAAAACTGTTTTTT	CSASREEEKLFF
TRBV20-1	-	-	TRBJ1-6	TGCAGTGCTAGGGCAGCGGCTAATTCACCCCTCCACTTT	CSARAAANSPLHF
TRBV20-1	TRBD1	-	TRBJ1-3	TGCAGTGCTACGGGACAGGGAGGGAACACCATATATTTT	CSATGQGGNTIYF
TRBV7-2	-	once	TRBJ2-5	TGTGCCAGCAGCTTAGGCCCAGGGCGACGGGAGACCCAGTACTTC	CASSLGPGRRETQYF
TRBV9	-	-	TRBJ1-4	TGTGCCAGCAGCGTCGGAGGGCGTGAAAAACTGTTTTTT	CASSVGGREKLFF
TRBV11-3	-	-	TRBJ2-7	TGTGCCGGCAGCTTAGATGGGGGTGGCGAGCAGTACTTC	CAGSLDGGGEQYF
TRBV29-1	-	many	TRBJ2-6	TGCAGCGTTGGCGGGCCTGGGGCCAACGTCCTGACTTTC	CSVGGPGANVLTF
TRBV28	-	-	TRBJ2-5	TGTGCCAGCAGTTTAGCCTTTGGGGGGAGAGAGAAGACCCAGTACTTC	CASSLAFGGREKTQYF
TRBV24-1	-	-	TRBJ1-2	TGTGCCACCAGTGATTTCGCCTTTGGCTACACCTTC	CATSDFAFGYTF
TRBV6-1	TRBD1	few	TRBJ2-3	TGTGCCAGCAGGGAACAGGGGATAATGGAAAGTCCGCAGTATTTT	CASREQGIMESPQYF